This TCR beta chain originates from a study of CD8+ T cells in alopecia areata. Turning to the study itself: Tofacitinib treatment spanned 6 to 18 months, with 6 months off drug afterward. Whole-study results and caveats: Tofacitinib significantly decreased scalp clonality and expanded CD8+ clones among top 100. Resident alphabeta T cells of normal skin are also sequenced in scalp samples. During tofacitinib treatment, many expanded lesional clones remained in scalp and blood.

This CDR3 comprises 13 residues. V was shortened by 0 bases and J by 6 bases, with 6 bases between the two germline ends. Germline-derived CDR1 and CDR2 are MNHEY and SVGAGI. Noted treatment: oral pan-JAK inhibitor, 5-10 mg twice daily. As concerns this clone: What it binds is unknown.

RNA was isolated and reverse transcribed to cDNA, the sequencing template. Sequenced by immunoSEQ multiplex PCR; TCRdb stores in-frame clones only, minus some. The sample carries 150,000 to 200,000 clones, around 64% recorded once. V and J are TRBV6-5 and TRBJ2-4; D tentatively fits TRBD1 or TRBD2 (5 bases each). The TCR sequence derives from a human donor with alopecia areata. Source: CD4+ T cells sorted from blood, taken at week 49, from a patient treated with tofacitinib. The CDR3 DNA sequence: TGTGCCAGCAGTTACTCGGGGGTAAACATTCAGTACTTC. This codes for CASSYSGVNIQYF.